This TCR beta chain was identified in a study of T-cell memory formation after mild COVID-19 (dated by TCRdb to about 2021). Regarding the research as a whole: TCR sequence clusters from the two donors were largely donor specific. In a couple of donors, T-cell clones that expanded and contracted after mild COVID-19 were tracked by sequencing TCRalpha and TCRbeta repertoires over time. Two young, previously healthy adult volunteers, one female and one male, were included in the cohort.

This clonotype was detected only a few times. It lacks a known antigen. No base qualities exist here, and no much larger clone lies one base off it. PBMCs were isolated by Ficoll-Paque density gradient centrifugation. As encoded in the germline V gene, CDR1 is ENHRY while CDR2 is SYGVKD. The CDR3 holds 13 amino acids from the cysteine to the phenylalanine. Only CDR3 DNA remains: 39 bases, in frame from the first base. Trimming accounts for 6 bases at V and 6 bases at J, while the number of junction bases matched to no gene is 3. Sequencing took place on an Illumina NovaSeq 6000. cDNA libraries for TCRalpha and TCRbeta were prepared by 5'RACE using constant-segment primers, with sample barcodes and unique molecular identifiers added. Trizol reagent was used to extract RNA from every sample. The libraries were amplified in two PCR steps, and the second step added a second sample barcode and Illumina TruSeq adapters. Sequencing of libraries was performed on an Illumina NovaSeq with 2 x 150 bp paired-end reads. The study's own analysis went as follows. Demultiplexing of reads and collapsing into UMI-guided consensus sequences were performed with migec v1.2.7. Using mixcr v2.1.11, UMI consensuses were aligned to TRA and TRB V and J templates and then assembled into clonotypes. A clonotype was counted as expanded or contracted only when both edgeR and NoisET called the clonotype significant, with the noise models trained on biological replicates. For edgeR calls, the cutoffs were a false discovery rate-adjusted p below 0.01 and a log2 fold-change threshold of 1. As an exploratory analysis of dynamics, PCA with hierarchical clustering was applied to max-normalized trajectories of the 1000 most abundant clonotypes. Each responding clone was given a CD4 or CD8 phenotype based on the CD4+ and CD8+ repertoires, which had been sequenced separately. TCRdb ran its own pipeline on the public reads, namely fastp trimming at Q25 and MiXCR clone calling, and kept in-frame beta chains. Each entry is one CDR3 protein sequence, shown with its most common DNA and genes. The V and J calls here are based on TCRdb, not the publication. The sample yields roughly 560,000 distinct CDR3 sequences; around 21% were counted once. Approximately 12% of the sample lies in the top ten.

What the research found in general, with its limitations: Contracting CD4+ clones were found mainly in CM and EM memory subsets, while CD8+ clones were enriched in EMRA. Some responding clones were detected in pre-infection memory, which suggested that pre-existing cross-reactive memory T cells had joined the SARS-CoV-2 response. The second-wave clones that peaked on day 37 were not confirmed to be SARS-CoV-2 specific. Clones that contracted from day 15 to 85 showed balanced CD4/CD8 phenotypes, whereas a second wave of clones that expanded from day 15 to 37 leaned towards CD4+. The study included only a couple of mild cases, and larger cohorts that include severe cases with pre-infection samples were judged to be necessary.

The rearrangement combines TRBV10-3 with TRBJ1-5, with TRBD1 identical over 9 junction bases. The sequenced sample consisted of PBMCs or a T cell subset sorted from them (not recorded which). The receptor was derived from an adult woman who had mild COVID-19 (a few samples of this study predate the infection). The sample titles of this study are shuffled in the database, so cell type and time point are left out; the donor was told from shared clones. The nucleotides are TGTGCCATCAGACCGGGACAGGGTCAGCCCCAGCATTTT. Its translation reads: CAIRPGQGQPQHF.